The TCR beta chain described here comes from a study of PD-1 blockade in classical Hodgkin lymphoma. Study at large: The patients were dosed with nivolumab 3 mg/kg, infused intravenously every 2 weeks. General observations from the study: At C4D1, TCR diversity had climbed significantly for CD4+ cells, though not for CD8+ cells.

J lost 0 bases, V lost 3 bases, and 6 bases had no gene match. The CDR3 length is 16 residues. Germline V gene data show CDR1 as SGHDN and CDR2 as FVKESK. Relapses following autologous stem cell transplantation were seen in all patients, with brentuximab vedotin exposure varying. Isolation of CD4+ T cells from thawed PBMCs was performed by magnetic negative selection. The assay was immunoSEQ multiplex PCR, and TCRdb's table has in-frame clones only and misses some. The profile covers approximately 25,000 clones, with 60% to 85% appearing a single time and 2.4% taken by the ten largest. In regard to this clone: Its target is unknown.

The sequenced sample was CD4+ T cells from blood, obtained at baseline. The sequence derives from a human donor with classical Hodgkin lymphoma. The V gene is TRBV14, the J gene TRBJ2-3; 7 bases map to TRBD2. The CDR3 region has the DNA TGTGCCAGCAGCCAGCGGCTAGCGGTTAGCACAGATACGCAGTATTTT. It is translated as CASSQRLAVSTDTQYF.